The 19 T cell receptor beta chains given below trace back to one sample, sequenced in a study of technical replicates of blood from several donors. The repertoire was sequenced with immunoSEQ multiplex PCR; TCRdb's copy has only in-frame clones and lacks some. The table has under 90,000 clones, just over 90% seen once. Sequences were obtained from T cells isolated from PBMCs. The receptors shown here come from a human donor in good health.

The chain couples TRBV27 to TRBJ2-5; 13 nucleotides agree with TRBD2. Germline lookup yields CDR1 MNHEY and CDR2 SMNVEV (reference sequence). The CDR3 covers 17 residues. The J segment lost 0 bases and the V segment lost 6 bases, leaving 7 bases of the junction unmatched. CDR3 nucleotides: TGTGCCAGCAGAAGGGGACTAGCGGGGCTGTACCAAGAGACCCAGTACTTC. Residues: CASRRGLAGLYQETQYF.

CDR3 sequence reads: CASSPPVTEAFF. The DNA for the CDR3 is TGCGCCAGCAGCCCCCCCGTCACTGAAGCTTTCTTT. V and J are TRBV10-2 and TRBJ1-1, with D unresolved. The V and J ends lost 6 bases and 4 bases respectively, with 9 bases between them. Germline V gene lookup returns CDR1 WSHSY and CDR2 SAAADI. This CDR3 spans 12 amino acids.

The V gene is TRBV11-3, the J gene TRBJ2-7; 7 bases agree with TRBD1. CDR1 is SGHNT and CDR2 is YENEEA in the germline V gene. The CDR3 runs to 11 residues. The junction had 0 bases not matched to a gene; V was cut back by 3 bases and J by 7 bases. The CDR3 DNA reads TGTGCCAGCAGCTTGGACAGGGAGCAGTACTTC. Translating it yields CASSLDREQYF. The variable domain in full, with the rest retrieved from reference TRBV11-3 and TRBJ2-7, is EAGVVQSPRYKIIEKKQPVAFWCNPISGHNTLYWYLQNLGQGPELLIRYENEEAVDDSQLPKDRFSAERLKGVDSTLKIQPAELGDSAVYLCASSLDREQYFGPGTRLTVT.

The chain links TRBV2 to TRBJ2-3; 7 bases fit TRBD1. CDR1 and CDR2 (germline): SNHLY, FYNNEI. The length of the CDR3 is 13 residues. V dropped 6 bases and J dropped 0; count of bases not matched to a gene: 0. The CDR3 here is CASRTGSTDTQYF. CDR3 nucleotide sequence: TGTGCCAGCAGGACAGGGAGCACAGATACGCAGTATTTT.

This sequence joins TRBV29-1 and TRBJ2-7, with D possibly TRBD2 on 5 matching bases. V was pared by 6 bases and J by 4 bases, with 13 bases between. The CDR3 contains 12 residues. The germline gives CDR1 SQVTM, CDR2 ANQGSEA. CDR3 residues: CSVRTDYYEQYF. CDR3 bases: TGCAGCGTCCGAACAGACTATTACGAGCAGTACTTC.

This clone was observed a few times. The CDR3 DNA reads as TGTGCCAGCAGTTTATTAGGACAGGGAGGCAATCAGCCCCAGCATTTT. Its translation: CASSLLGQGGNQPQHF. The chain joins TRBV28 to TRBJ1-5; 8 nucleotides line up with TRBD1. The CDR3 covers 16 residues. Per germline, CDR1 MDHEN and CDR2 SYDVKM. After removal of 1 base from V and 2 bases from J, the junction contained 4 bases not matched to a gene. Full variable domain (outside the CDR3, taken from reference TRBV28 and TRBJ1-5): DVKVTQSSRYLVKRTGEKVFLECVQDMDHENMFWYRQDPGLGLRLIYFSYDVKMKEKGDIPEGYSVSREKKERFSLILESASTNQTSMYLCASSLLGQGGNQPQHFGDGTRLSIL.

The chain combines TRBV2 with TRBJ1-1, with unresolved D. Germline assignment: CDR1 SNHLY and CDR2 FYNNEI. Deletions cut 7 bases from V and 0 bases from J, with 6 bases between. The CDR3 is 12 amino acids. CDR3 in DNA: TGTGCCAGCACGCCGGTGAACACTGAAGCTTTCTTT. Translated: CASTPVNTEAFF.

This chain uses TRBV5-1 with TRBJ2-5; D is ambiguous. The V and J ends lost 0 bases and 5 bases respectively, with 8 bases between them. This CDR3 has 13 amino acids. Germline CDR1 reads SGHRS; CDR2 reads YFSETQ. CDR3 nucleotide sequence: TGCGCCAGCAGCTTGGCGAGGTTGGAGACCCAGTACTTC. It yields the protein CASSLARLETQYF.

The gene calls are TRBV7-9 and TRBJ2-3; maybe TRBD1 (7 bases). V lost 6 bases and J lost 2, with 15 bases in between. The CDR3 spans 15 residues. CDR1 is SEHNR, CDR2 FQNEAQ, per germline (reference sequence). CDR3 region: CASSRGTEFTDTQYF. The CDR3 nucleotides are TGTGCCAGCAGTCGGGGGACAGAGTTCACAGATACGCAGTATTTT.

This chain joins TRBV15 and TRBJ2-7; D perhaps matches TRBD1 (6 bases). The V end was cut by 1 base, the J end by 0 bases, with 7 bases between. CDR3 length: 14 residues. The germline gives CDR1 LNHNV, CDR2 YYDKDF (reference sequence). CDR3 in DNA: TGTGCCACCAGCAGAGGACAGGACTCCTACGAGCAGTACTTC. Translation: CATSRGQDSYEQYF.

The CDR3 DNA sequence: TGTGCCAGCAGCTTGTTCAACGAGCAGTACTTC. As protein: CASSLFNEQYF. The chain is built from TRBV5-4 and TRBJ2-7, with D uncertain. The CDR3 sequence is 11 residues long. The germline gives CDR1 SGHNT, CDR2 YYREEE (reference sequence). Trimming took off 1 base at V and 5 bases at J, with 4 bases between the two ends.

J is TRBJ2-7 and V is TRBV23-1; 7 bases match TRBD1. TRBV23-1 is an ORF, with its function uncertain. V lost 5 bases to trimming and J lost 0 bases; unmatched junction nucleotides: 7. The CDR3 is 15 residues long. CDR3 sequence reads: CASSKRGLSSYEQYF. The CDR3, as DNA: TGCGCCAGCAGTAAGAGGGGGCTTAGCTCCTACGAGCAGTACTTC.

This chain joins TRBV4-1 and TRBJ2-1; D is possibly TRBD2 (5 bases). Germline CDR1 MGHRA, CDR2 YSYEKL. The CDR3 runs 12 residues. V was cut by 1 base and J by 16 bases, with 14 bases left in between. In DNA, the CDR3 is TGCGCCAGCAGCCAAGTGGCGGGCGCCAGATTCTTC. This sequence encodes CASSQVAGARFF.

CDR3 sequence reads: CSVEDREGAEKLFF. CDR3 DNA sequence: TGCAGCGTTGAAGATCGGGAGGGGGCTGAAAAACTGTTTTTT. This chain connects TRBV29-1 to TRBJ1-4; 7 positions match TRBD1. The V segment lost 0 bases and the J segment 7 bases; nucleotides outside the gene matches: 5. CDR1 is SQVTM and CDR2 is ANQGSEA in the germline V gene. The CDR3 sequence is 14 residues long.

The V call is TRBV20-1, the J call TRBJ2-7; tentatively, D is TRBD2 (5 bases). V was shortened by 8 bases and J by 6 bases, with 14 bases between the two germline ends. CDR3 length: 11 amino acids. Per the germline V gene, CDR1 is DFQATT and CDR2 is SNEGSKA (reference sequence). The CDR3 loop reads CSYRAEGEQYF. DNA of the CDR3: TGCAGTTATAGGGCTGAGGGCGAGCAGTACTTC.

The chain couples TRBV27 to TRBJ1-1; the D gene is possibly TRBD1 (5 bases). CDR3 length: 12 residues. Germline V gene sequence: CDR1 MNHEY, CDR2 SMNVEV (reference sequence). The V gene lost 8 bases and the J gene lost 7 bases, with 14 bases spanning the gap. The chain's CDR3 is CASQSGAYEAFF. CDR3 DNA sequence: TGTGCCAGCCAGAGCGGGGCCTATGAAGCTTTCTTT.

The chain links TRBV2 to TRBJ2-7; tentative D call: TRBD1 (5 bases). V dropped 7 bases and J dropped 2 bases, with 12 bases sitting between them. CDR1 SNHLY and CDR2 FYNNEI come from the germline V gene. This CDR3 region has 13 residues. CDR3 loop: CASKGVTTYEQYF. CDR3 nucleotides: TGTGCCAGCAAAGGGGTGACCACCTACGAGCAGTACTTC.

V usage is TRBV30 and J usage is TRBJ2-7, with 7 bases lining up with TRBD2. The V segment lost 5 bases and the J segment 6 bases; nucleotides outside the gene matches: 25. The CDR3 runs to 18 residues. Germline-derived CDR1 and CDR2 are GTSNPN and SVGIG (reference sequence). Here the CDR3 DNA reads TGTGCCTGGGACGCTGCGAGAACAGATAGCGGGCAATTCTTCGAGCAGTACTTC. As protein: CAWDAARTDSGQFFEQYF. The full variable domain, with the rest looked up from reference TRBV30 and TRBJ2-7, is SQTIHQWPATLVQPVGSPLSLECTVEGTSNPNLYWYRQAAGRGLQLLFYSVGIGQISSEVPQNLSASRPQDRQFILSSKKLLLSDSGFYLCAWDAARTDSGQFFEQYFGPGTRLTVT.

The rearrangement uses TRBV14 and TRBJ2-7, with 7 bases fitting TRBD1. This CDR3 is built from 14 residues. Germline-derived CDR1 and CDR2 are SGHDN and FVKESK. V was pared by 9 bases and J by 3 bases, with 11 bases of the junction left unmatched. The CDR3 region is CASDLRDRRYEQYF. CDR3 nucleotides: TGTGCCAGTGATCTCCGGGACAGACGCTACGAGCAGTACTTC.